A single sample is the source of the 20 T cell receptor beta chains below, sequenced in a study of cytotoxic CD8 clonotypes in ibrutinib-treated CLL. Sequencing was performed with immunoSEQ multiplex PCR; in TCRdb, only in-frame clones are kept and a portion is missing. Seen here are around 140,000 clones, around three quarters observed once, and the top ten hold under 35%. The sample consisted of PBMCs, taken after 12 months of ibrutinib treatment. The receptors were sampled from a human donor with chronic lymphocytic leukemia.

This chain uses TRBV10-3 with TRBJ1-6, with D uncertain. The CDR3 is made up of 12 amino acids. V gave up 2 bases and J gave up 7 bases, with 3 bases separating them. CDR1 is ENHRY and CDR2 is SYGVKD in the germline V gene. The CDR3 DNA reads TGTGCCATCAGTGAGAACAATTCACCCCTCCACTTT. The encoded protein is CAISENNSPLHF.

The V and J genes are TRBV28 and TRBJ2-7; 10 bases are shared with TRBD1. Trimming at V came to 3 bases and at J to 5 bases, leaving 7 bases not matched to a gene. The CDR3 covers 15 residues. The germline V gene has CDR1 MDHEN and CDR2 SYDVKM. CDR3 in DNA: TGTGCCAGCAGTTTTCCCGGGACAGGGGTCAACGAGCAGTACTTC. This encodes CASSFPGTGVNEQYF.

The V and J genes are TRBV28 and TRBJ2-1, with D maybe TRBD2 (5 bases). CDR1 and CDR2 from the germline V gene are MDHEN and SYDVKM. The V gene lost 1 base and the J gene lost 7 bases, with 8 bases spanning the gap. CDR3 length: 13 residues. The CDR3 here is CASSLSLGNEQFF. The CDR3 nucleotides read TGTGCCAGCAGTTTATCACTAGGGAATGAGCAGTTCTTC.

The J gene is TRBJ1-2, the V gene TRBV4-2; 7 bases agree with TRBD1. Looked up from germline, CDR1 is LGHNA and CDR2 is YNFKEQ. V dropped 5 bases and J dropped 8; count of bases not matched to a gene: 8. The CDR3 runs to 13 residues. The CDR3 DNA reads as TGTGCCAGCAGCTTGGGGCAGGGGGAAGGCTACACCTTC. Translation: CASSLGQGEGYTF.

The chain recombines TRBV27 with TRBJ1-5; D is uncertain. Trimming shortened V by 6 bases and J by 9 bases, and 9 bases separated the two germline ends. The CDR3 is 11 residues long. CDR1 and CDR2 (germline): MNHEY, SMNVEV (reference sequence). The CDR3 loop reads CASRGLGPQHF. The CDR3 DNA is TGTGCCAGCAGAGGGCTTGGGCCCCAGCATTTT.

The V gene is TRBV13, the J gene TRBJ2-1; 8 bases line up with TRBD1. The length of the CDR3 is 15 residues. Germline trimming cut 5 bases from V and 4 bases from J; bases unmatched to any gene: 7. Looked up from germline, CDR1 is PRHDT and CDR2 is FYEKMQ (reference sequence). CDR3 coding DNA: TGTGCCAGCAGCCAGCGGACAGGGTCATACAATGAGCAGTTCTTC. Translated: CASSQRTGSYNEQFF.

The rearrangement joins TRBV28 to TRBJ2-7; 9 positions agree with TRBD1. CDR1 and CDR2 from the germline V gene are MDHEN and SYDVKM. CDR3 size: 15 residues. Trimming took 2 bases from V and 6 from J; bases not matched to a gene: 8. The CDR3, as DNA: TGTGCCAGCAGTTTAGTGACAGGGGGATTGGGCGAGCAGTACTTC. Translated: CASSLVTGGLGEQYF.

The chain joins TRBV28 to TRBJ2-1; D is uncertain. The V gene lost 3 bases and the J gene lost 3 bases, with 6 bases spanning the gap. There are 13 residues in the CDR3. Germline-derived CDR1 and CDR2 are MDHEN and SYDVKM. The chain's CDR3 is CASSLRDYNEQFF. In nucleotides, the CDR3 is TGTGCCAGCAGTTTGAGAGACTACAATGAGCAGTTCTTC.

The chain is built from TRBV5-4 and TRBJ2-7, with 13 bases lining up with TRBD2. Germline V lookup: CDR1 SGHNT, CDR2 YYREEE (reference sequence). The CDR3 consists of 16 residues. V was pared by 4 bases and J by 6 bases, with 10 bases of the junction left unmatched. In DNA form, the CDR3 reads TGTGCCAGCAGCCCCGGACTAGCGGGGGTTCCGTCCGAGCAGTACTTC. It yields the protein CASSPGLAGVPSEQYF.

This rearrangement joins TRBV6-5 to TRBJ2-7; TRBD1 matches 9 bases. J gave up 5 bases and V 5 bases, and 10 bases lay outside the gene matches. The CDR3 has 15 residues. Germline CDR1 MNHEY, CDR2 SVGAGI. For the CDR3, the DNA is TGTGCCAGCAGTGTGAAACAGGGGGCATCGAACGAGCAGTACTTC. Amino acids: CASSVKQGASNEQYF.

The chain uses TRBV7-2 and TRBJ1-5, with unresolved D. The V gene's germline CDR1 is SGHTA and CDR2 FQGNSA. V lost 4 bases and J 3 bases, leaving 4 bases between the germline ends. This CDR3 comprises 12 residues. This chain's CDR3 is CASSYPNQPQHF. CDR3 bases: TGTGCCAGCAGCTATCCCAATCAGCCCCAGCATTTT. Full variable domain (missing parts from reference TRBV7-2 and TRBJ1-5): GAGVSQSPSNKVTEKGKDVELRCDPISGHTALYWYRQSLGQGLEFLIYFQGNSAPDKSGLPSDRFSAERTGGSVSTLTIQRTQQEDSAVYLCASSYPNQPQHFGDGTRLSIL.

CDR3 DNA: TGTGCCAGCAGCCCGGACCCGGCCTCCTACGAGCAGTACTTC. Its translation: CASSPDPASYEQYF. The chain employs TRBV11-1 and TRBJ2-7; D unresolved. CDR1 and CDR2 (germline): SGHAT, FQDESV (reference sequence). The CDR3 has 14 amino acids. V lost 5 bases, J lost 0 bases, and 11 bases lay in between.

The chain employs TRBV5-8 and TRBJ2-1; 15 bases match TRBD2. CDR1 SGHTS and CDR2 YDEGEE come from the germline V gene. The CDR3 runs 16 residues. V was pared by 5 bases and J by 6 bases, with 6 bases of the junction left unmatched. CDR3 sequence reads: CASRPRTSGRVNEQFF. The CDR3 DNA follows: TGTGCCAGCAGGCCGAGGACTAGCGGGAGGGTCAATGAGCAGTTCTTC.

This chain uses TRBV2 with TRBJ2-3; D is uncertain. The CDR3 loop spans 11 amino acids. From germline, CDR1 is SNHLY and CDR2 FYNNEI. V was shortened by 7 bases and J by 6 bases, with 8 bases between the two germline ends. The CDR3 sequence: CASKLYDTQYF. The DNA of the CDR3 is TGTGCCAGCAAACTCTACGATACGCAGTATTTT.

V gene TRBV5-8 combines with J gene TRBJ1-1; no definite D call. The CDR3 is 13 amino acids. V dropped 0 bases and J dropped 7 bases, with 10 bases sitting between them. Germline-derived CDR1 and CDR2 are SGHTS and YDEGEE. The CDR3 DNA sequence: TGTGCCAGCAGCTTGGTCCCTGGGGTTGAAGCTTTCTTT. Translation: CASSLVPGVEAFF.

V gene TRBV7-8 combines with J gene TRBJ2-2; D perhaps matches TRBD2 (5 bases). V lost 2 bases and J 7 bases, leaving 8 bases between the germline ends. Per germline, CDR1 SGHVS and CDR2 FQNEAQ. The CDR3 sequence is 13 residues long. CDR3: CASSLWAGGELFF. In DNA form, the CDR3 reads TGTGCCAGCAGCTTATGGGCGGGCGGGGAGCTGTTTTTT.

This clone came up a few times. The V gene is TRBV2, the J gene TRBJ1-5; D gene uncertain. The length of the CDR3 is 15 residues. Trimming removed 4 bases from V and 3 bases from J, with 13 bases in between. From germline, CDR1 is SNHLY and CDR2 FYNNEI. For the CDR3, the DNA is TGTGCCAGCAGTGGTGTAGGGTTGATCAATCAGCCCCAGCATTTT. Translating it yields CASSGVGLINQPQHF.

The CDR3 DNA follows: TGCGCCAGCAGCTTGACTAGCGGGGGGGAAAATGAGCAGTTCTTC. Its protein is CASSLTSGGENEQFF. The chain employs TRBV5-1 and TRBJ2-1, with 13 bases identical to TRBD2. This CDR3 region has 15 residues. Germline lookup yields CDR1 SGHRS and CDR2 YFSETQ. V was clipped by 1 base and J by 7 bases; unmatched bases: 2.

This clone showed up just a few times. This rearrangement joins TRBV19 to TRBJ1-5, with D possibly being TRBD1 (5 bases). CDR3 size: 15 residues. The ends were cut back, 8 bases at V and 2 bases at J, with 16 bases in the middle. CDR1 is LNHDA, CDR2 SQIVND, per germline (reference sequence). CDR3 bases: TGTGCCAGTGGGACTGGAGGGGTAGGCAATCAGCCCCAGCATTTT. Its protein is CASGTGGVGNQPQHF.

This rearrangement joins TRBV23-1 to TRBJ1-3; no reliable D call. TRBV23-1 qualifies as an ORF whose function is uncertain. V lost 0 bases to trimming and J lost 4 bases, with 4 bases between them. The CDR3 is made up of 13 amino acids. The CDR3 region has the DNA TGCGCCAGCAGTCAATCGCCGGGAAACACCATATATTTT. Its protein product is CASSQSPGNTIYF.